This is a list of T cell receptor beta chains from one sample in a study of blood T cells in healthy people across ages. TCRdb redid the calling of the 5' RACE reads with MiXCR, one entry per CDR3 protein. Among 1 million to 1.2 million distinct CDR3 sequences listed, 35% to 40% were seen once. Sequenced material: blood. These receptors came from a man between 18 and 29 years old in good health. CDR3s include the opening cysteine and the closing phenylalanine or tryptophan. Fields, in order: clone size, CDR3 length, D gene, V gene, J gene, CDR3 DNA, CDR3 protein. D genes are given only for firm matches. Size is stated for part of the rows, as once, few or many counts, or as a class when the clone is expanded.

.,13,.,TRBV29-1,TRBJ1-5,TGCAGCGTCTTAGGAGATAGCAATCAGCCCCAGCATTTT,CSVLGDSNQPQHF
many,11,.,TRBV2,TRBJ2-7,TGTGCCAGCAGTGAGCTTTACGAGCAGTACTTC,CASSELYEQYF
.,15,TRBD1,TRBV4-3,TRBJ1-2,TGCGCCAGCAGCCAAGATCGGGACAGGGGAAGTGGCTACACCTTC,CASSQDRDRGSGYTF
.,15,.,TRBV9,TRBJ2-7,TGTGCCAGCAGCGTAGGGGGCCTTGGGTTGCATGAGCAGTACTTC,CASSVGGLGLHEQYF
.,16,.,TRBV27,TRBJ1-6,TGTGCCAGCAGTTCTCGGGGGGGCTCCTATAATTCACCCCTCCACTTT,CASSSRGGSYNSPLHF
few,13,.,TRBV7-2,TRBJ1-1,TGTGCCAGCACCCGTAGCCTTCGGACTGAAGCTTTCTTT,CASTRSLRTEAFF
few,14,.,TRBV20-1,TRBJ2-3,TGCAGTGCTAGAGGTCAGGACGGCACAGATACGCAGTATTTT,CSARGQDGTDTQYF
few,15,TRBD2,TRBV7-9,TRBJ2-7,TGTGCCAGCAGCTCCGAGGGACTAAGTCACTACGAGCAGTACTTC,CASSSEGLSHYEQYF
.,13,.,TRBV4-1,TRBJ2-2,TGCCCACCAGTCATCCGGGGCCCCGGGGAGCTGTTTTTT,CPPVIRGPGELFF
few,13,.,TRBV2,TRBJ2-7,TGTGCCAGCAGTGAAGCGCCTAGCTACGAGCAGTACTTC,CASSEAPSYEQYF
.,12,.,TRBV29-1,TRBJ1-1,TGCAGCGTGGGAGAGGGACTAGGTGAAGCTTTCTTT,CSVGEGLGEAFF
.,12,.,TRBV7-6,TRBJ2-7,TGTGCCAGCAGCGATGAGGCTTACGAGCAGTACTTC,CASSDEAYEQYF
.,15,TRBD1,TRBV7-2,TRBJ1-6,TGTGCCAGCAGCTCTCAGGGGGCGCTGGGTTCACCCCTCCACTTT,CASSSQGALGSPLHF
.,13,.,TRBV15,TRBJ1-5,TGTGCCACCCGTCGACAGTACAATCAGCCCCAGCATTTT,CATRRQYNQPQHF
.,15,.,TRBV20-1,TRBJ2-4,TGCAGTGCTCCCCCTGAGATAACAGCCAAAAACATTCAGTACTTC,CSAPPEITAKNIQYF
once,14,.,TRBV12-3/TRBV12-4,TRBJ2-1,TGTGCCAGCAGCTCCTGGGTGTCCTACAATGAGCAGTTCTTC,CASSSWVSYNEQFF
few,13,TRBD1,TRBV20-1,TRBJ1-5,TGCAGTGCTAGACCGACAGGGGGTCAGCCCCAGCATTTT,CSARPTGGQPQHF
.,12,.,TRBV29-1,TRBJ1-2,TGCAGCGTTGATATAAGTGCGTATGGCTACACCTTC,CSVDISAYGYTF
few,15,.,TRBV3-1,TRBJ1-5,TGTGCCAGCAGCCCTTCAATCTCAGGGACTCAGCCCCAGCATTTT,CASSPSISGTQPQHF
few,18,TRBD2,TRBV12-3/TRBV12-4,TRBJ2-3,TGTGCCAGCAGTCCCCGACTAGCGGGGGGGCCGTACACAGATACGCAGTATTTT,CASSPRLAGGPYTDTQYF
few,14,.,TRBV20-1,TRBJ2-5,TGCAGTGCTAGTCTGGGGGGTGTAGGAGAGACCCAGTACTTC,CSASLGGVGETQYF
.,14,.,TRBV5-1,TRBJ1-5,TGCGCCAGCAGCCCCGGGACGGAAGATCAGCCCCAGCATTTT,CASSPGTEDQPQHF
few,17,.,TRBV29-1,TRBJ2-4,TGCAGCGTTACTCAAGGGCTAAGGGAAAGAGCCAAAAACATTCAGTACTTC,CSVTQGLRERAKNIQYF
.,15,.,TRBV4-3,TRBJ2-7,TGCGCCAGCAGCCAAGATCGGGACTCCCGCGACGAGCAGTACTTC,CASSQDRDSRDEQYF
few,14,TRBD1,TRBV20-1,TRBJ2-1,TGCAGTGCTAGGGTGGGACAGGAGTACAATGAGCAGTTCTTC,CSARVGQEYNEQFF
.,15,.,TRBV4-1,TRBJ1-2,TGCGCCAGCAGCCTAACTCAGGGGCTCGACTATGGCTACACCTTC,CASSLTQGLDYGYTF
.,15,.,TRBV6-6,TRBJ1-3,TGTGCCAGCACTGAGGCACAGACGAGAGGAAACACCATATATTTT,CASTEAQTRGNTIYF